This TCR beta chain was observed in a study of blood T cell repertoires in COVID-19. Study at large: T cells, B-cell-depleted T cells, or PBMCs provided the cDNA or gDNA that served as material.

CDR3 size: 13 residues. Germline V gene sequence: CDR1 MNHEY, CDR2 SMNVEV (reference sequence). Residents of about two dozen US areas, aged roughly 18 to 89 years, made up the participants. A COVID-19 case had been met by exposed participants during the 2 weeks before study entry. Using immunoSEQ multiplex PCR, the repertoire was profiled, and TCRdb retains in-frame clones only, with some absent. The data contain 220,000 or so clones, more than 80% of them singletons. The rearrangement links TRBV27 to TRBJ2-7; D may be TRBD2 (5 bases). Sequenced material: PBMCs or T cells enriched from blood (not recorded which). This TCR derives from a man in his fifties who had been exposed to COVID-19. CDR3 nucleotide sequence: TGTGCCAGCGCAAGAACGCAGGTTGGAATAACTAGCGTC. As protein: CASARTQVGITSV.